The 22 T cell receptor beta chains below come from one sample, sequenced in a study of T cell responses to AZD1222 COVID-19 vaccine. TCRdb's copy holds only in-frame clones and misses some; the assay was immunoSEQ multiplex PCR. The table includes about 150,000 clones, roughly nine tenths detected once. Sequenced material: peripheral blood, taken 28 days after the second AZD1222 dose. These receptors were taken from an adult who received the AZD1222 COVID-19 vaccine.

The V call is TRBV24-1, the J call TRBJ2-1; possible D gene TRBD2, 6 bases. Germline V gives CDR1 KGHDR, CDR2 SFDVKD. Trimming removed 3 bases at V and 7 bases at J, with 9 bases between. The CDR3 length is 13 residues. For the CDR3, the DNA is TGTGCCACCAGTGATCCCGGACTAAATGAGCAGTTCTTC. Protein: CATSDPGLNEQFF.

V is TRBV3-1 (or the pseudogene TRBV3-2) and J is TRBJ1-5, with a tentative D call TRBD1 (5 bases). Trimming shortened V by 4 bases and J by 5 bases, and 18 bases separated the two germline ends. CDR3 length equals 16 residues. Per the germline V gene, CDR1 is LGHDT and CDR2 is YNNKEL (reference sequence). The CDR3 sequence: CASSPLLVGGDQPQHF. CDR3 in DNA: TGTGCCAGCAGCCCATTATTGGTCGGGGGGGATCAGCCCCAGCATTTT.

This chain's CDR3 is CASSQGGGRTYEQYF. For the CDR3, the DNA is TGTGCCAGCAGTCAGGGGGGCGGGAGGACCTACGAGCAGTACTTC. This chain uses TRBV11-3 with TRBJ2-7; possible D gene TRBD2, 8 bases. Trimming shortened V by 6 bases and J by 2 bases, and 17 bases separated the two germline ends. The CDR3 runs to 15 residues. Per germline, CDR1 SGHNT and CDR2 YENEEA.

The rearrangement links TRBV11-2 to TRBJ2-1; D remains ambiguous. V lost 4 bases, J lost 0 bases, and 10 bases lay in between. The length of the CDR3 is 15 residues. Germline assignment: CDR1 SGHAT and CDR2 FQNNGV. CDR3 DNA: TGTGCCAGCAGCTCGCATCGTAGCTCCTACAATGAGCAGTTCTTC. It translates to CASSSHRSSYNEQFF.

The chain carries TRBV5-1 and TRBJ1-1; perhaps TRBD1 as D (5 bases). The germline CDR1 and CDR2 sequences are SGHRS and YFSETQ. The CDR3 consists of 15 residues. V dropped 0 bases and J dropped 4 bases, with 13 bases sitting between them. The CDR3 sequence is CASSLEPGIATEAFF. DNA for the CDR3: TGCGCCAGCAGCTTGGAGCCAGGGATAGCCACTGAAGCTTTCTTT.

The chain uses TRBV29-1 and TRBJ1-1; D uncertain. This CDR3 is 13 amino acids long. Germline loops: CDR1 SQVTM, CDR2 ANQGSEA. V was shortened by 4 bases and J by 0 bases, with 9 bases between the two germline ends. This chain's CDR3 is CSVVRRLNTEAFF. DNA for the CDR3: TGCAGCGTTGTGAGACGGTTGAACACTGAAGCTTTCTTT.

This clone came up once. The chain recombines TRBV5-1 with TRBJ2-1; TRBD1 matches 11 bases. The germline CDR1 and CDR2 sequences are SGHRS and YFSETQ. The CDR3 has 15 amino acids. V lost 4 bases to trimming and J lost 7 bases; unmatched junction nucleotides: 7. CDR3 region: CASSQGQGGLNEQFF. DNA for the CDR3: TGCGCCAGCAGCCAGGGACAGGGGGGGTTAAATGAGCAGTTCTTC.

The chain has TRBV5-1 and TRBJ2-4; TRBD1 matches at 9 bases. The length of the CDR3 is 15 residues. Germline CDR1 reads SGHRS; CDR2 reads YFSETQ. Germline trimming cut 4 bases from V and 1 base from J; bases unmatched to any gene: 3. The CDR3 spells CASSLGTGAKNIQYF. The CDR3 nucleotides read TGCGCCAGCAGCCTGGGGACAGGGGCCAAAAACATTCAGTACTTC.

The chain is built from TRBV6-5 and TRBJ2-1; possible D gene TRBD1, 6 bases. CDR3 size: 15 residues. The germline V gene encodes CDR1 MNHEY and CDR2 SVGAGI. V lost 6 bases and J lost 0, with 12 bases in between. CDR3 residues: CASRGQRHSYNEQFF. CDR3 nucleotides: TGTGCCAGCAGAGGACAGCGCCACTCCTACAATGAGCAGTTCTTC.

The gene calls are TRBV28 and TRBJ2-7, with 9 bases matching TRBD2. The CDR3 is 15 residues long. From germline, CDR1 is MDHEN and CDR2 SYDVKM. After removal of 7 bases from V and 6 bases from J, the junction contained 13 bases not matched to a gene. This CDR3 reads CASTGRAGGRGEQYF. The CDR3 region has the DNA TGTGCCAGCACCGGCAGAGCGGGAGGTCGTGGCGAGCAGTACTTC.

This clone showed up just once. The V call is TRBV6-5, the J call TRBJ2-2; D is perhaps TRBD1 or TRBD2 (5 bases each). The CDR3 runs to 15 residues. Trimming removed 5 bases from V and 1 base from J, with 11 bases in between. Germline assignment: CDR1 MNHEY and CDR2 SVGAGI. The CDR3 is CASSRDGVNTGELFF. The CDR3 nucleotides are TGTGCCAGCAGTAGGGACGGGGTGAACACCGGGGAGCTGTTTTTT.

The chain employs TRBV7-9 and TRBJ2-5; D possibly corresponds to TRBD1 (5 bases). V lost 5 bases, J lost 5 bases, and 6 bases lay in between. From germline, CDR1 is SEHNR and CDR2 FQNEAQ (reference sequence). The CDR3 consists of 11 residues. This CDR3 reads CASSAGETQYF. CDR3 coding DNA: TGTGCCAGCAGCGCAGGGGAGACCCAGTACTTC.

The rearrangement joins TRBV5-5 to TRBJ1-1; no reliable D call. The CDR3 length is 11 residues. Per the germline V gene, CDR1 is SGHKS and CDR2 is YYEKEE (reference sequence). Between the trimmed V and J ends, which lost 4 bases and 2 bases, there was a span of 3 bases. CDR3: CASSGNTEAFF. In nucleotides, the CDR3 is TGTGCCAGCAGCGGAAACACTGAAGCTTTCTTT.

The rearrangement uses TRBV11-1 and TRBJ2-6; D unclear. The CDR3 totals 14 residues. Per the germline V gene, CDR1 is SGHAT and CDR2 is FQDESV (reference sequence). V lost 2 bases and J 2 bases, leaving 4 bases between the germline ends. CDR3 residues: CASSLSTGANVLTF. DNA of the CDR3: TGTGCCAGCAGCTTATCGACTGGGGCCAACGTCCTGACTTTC.

The rearrangement joins TRBV3-1 (or the pseudogene TRBV3-2) to TRBJ2-1; D unclear. V lost 1 base and J lost 7, with 11 bases in between. There are 14 residues in the CDR3. CDR1 is LGHDT and CDR2 is YNNKEL in the germline V gene (reference sequence). The CDR3 coding sequence is TGTGCCAGCAGCCAAGGCTTTAGTCGGAATGAGCAGTTCTTC. Amino acid sequence: CASSQGFSRNEQFF.

V gene TRBV19 combines with J gene TRBJ1-3, with D unclear. Germline V CDR1 and CDR2: LNHDA, SQIVND (reference sequence). Trimming cost V 4 bases and J 2 bases, with 9 bases left between them. The CDR3 length is 14 residues. CDR3 in DNA: TGTGCCAGTAGTAACCGGGCGGCTGGAAACACCATATATTTT. It specifies CASSNRAAGNTIYF.

The rearrangement links TRBV6-5 to TRBJ1-1; no definite D call. The CDR3 is made up of 14 amino acids. V dropped 2 bases and J dropped 0 bases, with 7 bases sitting between them. Germline values: CDR1 MNHEY, CDR2 SVGAGI. CDR3 coding DNA: TGTGCCAGCAGTTACAGGGATATGAACACTGAAGCTTTCTTT. Translation gives CASSYRDMNTEAFF.

This clone was counted once. The chain has TRBV30 and TRBJ1-4; 8 nucleotides align to TRBD1. CDR1 is GTSNPN, CDR2 SVGIG, per germline (reference sequence). The V and J ends lost 2 bases and 8 bases, in that order; junction bases with no gene match: 4. The CDR3 is 13 residues long. For the CDR3, the DNA is TGTGCCTGGAGTCCGGACAGGGCAGAAAAACTGTTTTTT. Its protein product is CAWSPDRAEKLFF.

V and J are TRBV6-5 and TRBJ2-2, with D unclear. V lost 7 bases, J lost 4 bases, and 13 bases lay in between. CDR3 length: 14 residues. The germline V gene encodes CDR1 MNHEY and CDR2 SVGAGI. Written as DNA, the CDR3 is TGTGCCAGCATTGTGGTAGCACCCACCGGGGAGCTGTTTTTT. This translates into CASIVVAPTGELFF.

The J gene is TRBJ2-7, the V gene TRBV15; D ambiguous. There are 15 residues in the CDR3. V lost 0 bases to trimming and J lost 5 bases, with 14 bases between them. Per germline, CDR1 LNHNV and CDR2 YYDKDF (reference sequence). In DNA form, the CDR3 reads TGTGCCACCAGCAGAGAGGTGCGAATTAGGAACGAGCAGTACTTC. As protein: CATSREVRIRNEQYF. Filled out from reference TRBV15 and TRBJ2-7, the complete variable domain reads DAMVIQNPRYQVTQFGKPVTLSCSQTLNHNVMYWYQQKSSQAPKLLFHYYDKDFNNEADTPDNFQSRRPNTSFCFLDIRSPGLGDTAMYLCATSREVRIRNEQYFGPGTRLTVT.

V gene TRBV2 combines with J gene TRBJ2-2; D may be TRBD1 or TRBD2 (5 bases each). CDR3 length equals 15 residues. CDR1 is SNHLY and CDR2 is FYNNEI in the germline V gene. Between the trimmed V and J ends, which lost 7 bases and 0 bases, there was a span of 12 bases. DNA of the CDR3: TGTGCCAGCATGGACCGGGGCCCGAACACCGGGGAGCTGTTTTTT. Translating gives CASMDRGPNTGELFF.

The chain is built from TRBV10-3 and TRBJ1-2; no clear D. The CDR3 length is 13 residues. The germline CDR1 and CDR2 sequences are ENHRY and SYGVKD. The V end lost 10 bases, the J end lost 5 bases, and 17 bases lay between the germline ends. CDR3 region: CATRWGMGYGYTF. The DNA of the CDR3 is TGTGCCACTAGATGGGGTATGGGGTATGGCTACACCTTC.